This T cell receptor (beta chain) was recorded in a study of T cell responses to AZD1222 COVID-19 vaccine. CDR3 length: 15 amino acids. V dropped 0 bases and J dropped 2 bases, with 11 bases sitting between them. Germline lookup yields CDR1 SGHKS and CDR2 YYEKEE (reference sequence). This table comes from immunoSEQ multiplex PCR, and its TCRdb copy is limited to in-frame clones, with some not included. The sample lists 200,000 or so clones, under 95% seen once, with about 1% in the top ten. This material consisted of peripheral blood, taken 28 days after the second AZD1222 dose. V and J are TRBV5-5 and TRBJ1-2, with D tentatively TRBD1 (5 bases). The receptor comes from an adult who received the AZD1222 COVID-19 vaccine. The CDR3 sequence: CASSLAPGPNYGYTF. The CDR3 coding sequence is TGTGCCAGCAGCTTGGCCCCAGGGCCCAACTATGGCTACACCTTC.